The 19 T cell receptor beta chains below were found in one sample sequenced in a study of blood T cell repertoires in COVID-19. The data were produced by immunoSEQ multiplex PCR, yet TCRdb's version contains in-frame clones alone and is incomplete. The sample includes 180,000 or so clones, 81% of them seen just once. The material sequenced was peripheral blood. The source is an elderly woman with COVID-19, enrolled during active disease.

The chain couples TRBV6-5 to TRBJ1-2, with D unresolved. CDR3 size: 12 residues. V lost 5 bases, J lost 0 bases, and 4 bases lay in between. Per germline, CDR1 MNHEY and CDR2 SVGAGI. CDR3 region: CASSLPNYGYTF. Here the CDR3 DNA reads TGTGCCAGCAGTCTACCTAACTATGGCTACACCTTC.

The chain links TRBV5-1 to TRBJ2-3, with D possibly TRBD1 on 6 matching bases. V gave up 0 bases and J gave up 1 base, with 12 bases separating them. Germline CDR1 SGHRS, CDR2 YFSETQ. CDR3 length: 16 residues. The CDR3, as DNA: TGCGCCAGCAGCTTGGCCAGGGGTTCGGGCACAGATACGCAGTATTTT. Translation: CASSLARGSGTDTQYF. Full variable domain (missing parts from reference TRBV5-1 and TRBJ2-3): KAGVTQTPRYLIKTRGQQVTLSCSPISGHRSVSWYQQTPGQGLQFLFEYFSETQRNKGNFPGRFSGRQFSNSRSEMNVSTLELGDSALYLCASSLARGSGTDTQYFGPGTRLTVL.

Of note for this clone: Additional DNA sequences in this sample encode the identical CDR3. The chain combines TRBV11-2 with TRBJ2-7; D ambiguous. This CDR3 is 15 amino acids long. Germline loops: CDR1 SGHAT, CDR2 FQNNGV. The V and J ends lost 0 bases and 0 bases respectively, with 9 bases between them. CDR3 loop: CASSLDSLSSYEQYF. For the CDR3, the DNA is TGTGCCAGCAGCTTAGATTCCCTTAGCTCCTACGAGCAGTACTTC.

The chain links TRBV18 to TRBJ2-2, with D maybe TRBD2 (6 bases). CDR3 length equals 15 residues. In germline, CDR1 is KGHSH, CDR2 LQKENI. The germline V and J ends were trimmed by 5 bases and 7 bases, with 17 bases remaining between them. Written as DNA, the CDR3 is TGTGCCAGCTCAGGTAGTAGCGGACCCATCGGGGAGCTGTTTTTT. This encodes CASSGSSGPIGELFF. Full variable domain (rest looked up from reference TRBV18 and TRBJ2-2): NAGVMQNPRHLVRRRGQEARLRCSPMKGHSHVYWYRQLPEEGLKFMVYLQKENIIDESGMPKERFSAEFPKEGPSILRIQQVVRGDSAAYFCASSGSSGPIGELFFGEGSRLTVL.

This clone has more than one count but fewer than ten. The CDR3 DNA reads TGTGCCAGCTCACCAAAGCGGGACACCGGGGAGCTGTTTTTT. It codes for CASSPKRDTGELFF. This sequence joins TRBV18 and TRBJ2-2; D possibly corresponds to TRBD2 (6 bases). The length of the CDR3 is 14 residues. CDR1 and CDR2 from the germline V gene are KGHSH and LQKENI. V was pared by 2 bases and J by 3 bases, with 7 bases between.

The chain carries TRBV27 and TRBJ2-4; D is possibly TRBD2 (7 bases). Germline CDR1 is MNHEY and CDR2 is SMNVEV (reference sequence). This CDR3 spans 15 amino acids. Between the trimmed V and J ends, which lost 11 bases and 0 bases, there was a span of 17 bases. The CDR3 reads CAGEGEGIAKNIQYF. Here the CDR3 DNA reads TGTGCCGGAGAGGGGGAGGGTATAGCCAAAAACATTCAGTACTTC.

The table lists this clone with a count of one. This rearrangement joins TRBV7-6 to TRBJ2-1; 7 bases line up with TRBD2. Per germline, CDR1 SGHVS and CDR2 FNYEAQ. V shed 2 bases, J shed 4 bases, and the junction held 8 bases outside the gene matches. The CDR3 is made up of 16 amino acids. This CDR3 is CASSLFASGAYNEQFF. The CDR3 DNA reads TGTGCCAGCAGCTTATTCGCTAGCGGAGCATACAATGAGCAGTTCTTC. The full variable domain, its missing parts supplied by reference TRBV7-6 and TRBJ2-1, is GAGVSQSPRYKVTKRGQDVALRCDPISGHVSLYWYRQALGQGPEFLTYFNYEAQQDKSGLPNDRFSAERPEGSISTLTIQRTEQRDSAMYRCASSLFASGAYNEQFFGPGTRLTVL.

This clone was seen a handful of times. The rearrangement joins TRBV4-1 to TRBJ1-3, with D hard to call. CDR1 MGHRA and CDR2 YSYEKL come from the germline V gene. Trimming shortened V by 0 bases and J by 4 bases, and 4 bases separated the two germline ends. This CDR3 is built from 13 residues. The CDR3: CASSQDEGNTIYF. The CDR3 DNA follows: TGCGCCAGCAGCCAAGATGAGGGAAACACCATATATTTT.

V is TRBV6-5 and J is TRBJ2-5, with 7 bases lining up with TRBD1. Germline loops: CDR1 MNHEY, CDR2 SVGAGI. Trimming took 5 bases from V and 4 from J; bases not matched to a gene: 4. CDR3 length: 13 residues. The CDR3 bases are TGTGCCAGCAGTAACGACAGGGCAGAGACCCAGTACTTC. As protein: CASSNDRAETQYF.

This chain connects TRBV10-3 to TRBJ1-5; D not resolved. This CDR3 is 14 amino acids long. The V and J ends lost 5 bases and 4 bases respectively, with 12 bases between them. CDR1 ENHRY and CDR2 SYGVKD come from the germline V gene. For the CDR3, the DNA is TGTGCCATCAGTAGCGGACGGTCGAATCAGCCCCAGCATTTT. Residues: CAISSGRSNQPQHF.

The V gene is TRBV5-6, the J gene TRBJ2-1, with D possibly TRBD2 on 6 matching bases. Germline values: CDR1 SGHDT, CDR2 YYEEEE. The V and J ends lost 3 bases and 4 bases respectively, with 14 bases between them. The CDR3 runs to 15 residues. Here the CDR3 reads CASSSGLYPYNEQFF. The DNA for the CDR3 is TGTGCCAGCAGCTCTGGACTATATCCTTACAATGAGCAGTTCTTC.

This rearrangement joins TRBV9 to TRBJ2-3; 8 bases are shared with TRBD2. The germline V gene encodes CDR1 SGDLS and CDR2 YYNGEE. Trimming removed 4 bases from V and 3 bases from J; junction bases left unmatched: 7. This CDR3 comprises 15 residues. The CDR3 DNA reads TGTGCCAGCAGCCGGGGGGGAGTCGGGACAGATACGCAGTATTTT. Protein product: CASSRGGVGTDTQYF.

This clone was picked up a small number of times. As DNA, the CDR3 is TGTGCCAGCAGCTTAGACTCTGGGCCACTTACCTACGAGCAGTACTTC. This gives the protein CASSLDSGPLTYEQYF. This rearrangement joins TRBV11-2 to TRBJ2-7; no clear D. V gave up 0 bases and J gave up 2 bases, with 14 bases separating them. The CDR3 consists of 16 residues. The V gene's germline CDR1 is SGHAT and CDR2 FQNNGV.

This clone was detected a few times. The chain uses TRBV7-9 and TRBJ1-3; D is possibly TRBD1 (5 bases). The CDR3 length is 17 residues. The germline V and J ends were trimmed by 0 bases and 0 bases, with 12 bases remaining between them. Germline CDR1 SEHNR, CDR2 FQNEAQ (reference sequence). CDR3 in DNA: TGTGCCAGCAGCTTAGCCGGTCGGACAAGCTCTGGAAACACCATATATTTT. Residues: CASSLAGRTSSGNTIYF.

The chain joins TRBV18 to TRBJ2-1, with 9 nucleotides matching TRBD2. Germline values: CDR1 KGHSH, CDR2 LQKENI. Trimming removed 6 bases from V and 3 bases from J; junction bases left unmatched: 6. The CDR3 totals 15 residues. The CDR3 loop is CASSFSAGGYNEQFF. The DNA for the CDR3 is TGTGCCAGCTCTTTCTCAGCGGGAGGCTACAATGAGCAGTTCTTC. Combining the CDR3 with reference TRBV18 and TRBJ2-1 gives the whole variable domain NAGVMQNPRHLVRRRGQEARLRCSPMKGHSHVYWYRQLPEEGLKFMVYLQKENIIDESGMPKERFSAEFPKEGPSILRIQQVVRGDSAAYFCASSFSAGGYNEQFFGPGTRLTVL.

The CDR3 region is CASSRGGGAKNIQYF. The CDR3 DNA is TGTGCCAGCAGCCGAGGCGGGGGAGCCAAAAACATTCAGTACTTC. The J gene is TRBJ2-4, the V gene TRBV7-9; 7 nucleotides align to TRBD2. Germline CDR1 and CDR2: SEHNR and FQNEAQ (reference sequence). CDR3 length: 15 residues. V was clipped by 5 bases and J by 0 bases; unmatched bases: 4.

A note on this clone: Since a much larger clone is just one base distant, this may be a read error. This same CDR3 is encoded by further DNA sequences in the sample. The chain recombines TRBV27 with TRBJ2-7, with D perhaps matching TRBD1 (5 bases). Germline V gene data show CDR1 as MNHEY and CDR2 as SMNVEV (reference sequence). The CDR3 spans 14 residues. The CDR3 here is CASSYDSWSYEQYF. The CDR3 region has the DNA TGTGCCAGCAGTTACGACAGTTGGTCCTACGAGCAGTATTTC.

This clone appeared once. The chain joins TRBV24-1 to TRBJ2-1; TRBD1 aligns across 10 bases. Germline values: CDR1 KGHDR, CDR2 SFDVKD. J gave up 7 bases and V 8 bases, and 7 bases lay outside the gene matches. CDR3 length: 14 amino acids. Here the CDR3 reads CATTGTGDENEQFF. Written as DNA, the CDR3 is TGTGCCACCACCGGGACAGGGGATGAAAATGAGCAGTTCTTC.

The J gene is TRBJ1-6, the V gene TRBV6-2 or TRBV6-3; 7 bases match TRBD1. This CDR3 contains 15 residues. V lost 5 bases and J lost 8; bases outside the gene matches: 9. Germline CDR1 and CDR2: MNHEY and SVGEGT. CDR3 coding DNA: TGTGCCAGCAGTGGGCCGGGACAGACGTATTCACCCCTCCACTTT. This translates into CASSGPGQTYSPLHF.